The 10 T cell receptor beta chains given below trace back to one sample, sequenced in a study of blood T cell repertoires in COVID-19. This table comes from immunoSEQ multiplex PCR, and its TCRdb copy is limited to in-frame clones, with some not included. The table has about 140,000 clones, roughly 80% seen once. Sequencing was performed on PBMCs or T cells enriched from blood (not recorded which). These receptors all come from a young woman who had been exposed to COVID-19.

The chain is built from TRBV19 and TRBJ2-4, with no clear D. The CDR3 loop spans 16 amino acids. Germline V gene sequence: CDR1 LNHDA, CDR2 SQIVND (reference sequence). Trimming removed 3 bases from V and 0 bases from J, with 12 bases in between. CDR3: CASSISARRAKNIQYF. The DNA of the CDR3 is TGTGCCAGTAGTATTTCTGCTAGGCGAGCCAAAAACATTCAGTACTTC. Combining the CDR3 with reference TRBV19 and TRBJ2-4 gives the whole variable domain DGGITQSPKYLFRKEGQNVTLSCEQNLNHDAMYWYRQDPGQGLRLIYYSQIVNDFQKGDIAEGYSVSREKKESFPLTVTSAQKNPTAFYLCASSISARRAKNIQYFGAGTRLSVL.

This clone showed up just a few times. This chain links TRBV9 with TRBJ2-7, with a weak D call TRBD1 (5 bases). CDR1 and CDR2 (germline): SGDLS, YYNGEE. The V end lost 0 bases, the J end lost 6 bases, and 13 bases lay between the germline ends. The CDR3 spans 14 residues. The CDR3 coding sequence is TGTGCCAGCAGCGTAGAAGGGGTAGGGGCCGAGCAGTACTTC. Its protein product is CASSVEGVGAEQYF.

This clone has only a few counts. The chain recombines TRBV28 with TRBJ1-1; D possibly corresponds to TRBD1 (6 bases). Germline V CDR1 and CDR2: MDHEN, SYDVKM. This CDR3 is built from 16 residues. V lost 2 bases, J lost 4 bases, and 17 bases lay in between. The CDR3 region has the DNA TGTGCCAGCAGTTTAACAGGGTTAAGGATGGGCACTGAAGCTTTCTTT. Its translation is CASSLTGLRMGTEAFF.

The V and J genes are TRBV4-3 and TRBJ2-1; D uncertain. Per germline, CDR1 LGHNA and CDR2 YSLEER. This CDR3 has 17 residues. The V end was cut by 0 bases, the J end by 0 bases, with 12 bases between. CDR3 loop: CASSQDSVQSSYNEQFF. The CDR3 DNA sequence: TGCGCCAGCAGCCAAGATTCGGTACAGAGCTCCTACAATGAGCAGTTCTTC.

The chain recombines TRBV6-2 or TRBV6-3 with TRBJ2-1; tentative D call: TRBD2 (5 bases). Germline CDR1 MNHEY, CDR2 SVGEGT. The CDR3 runs 13 residues. V gave up 2 bases and J gave up 10 bases, with 12 bases separating them. The DNA of the CDR3 is TGTGCCAGCAGTTACGATTTAGTAGCGGAGCAGTTCTTC. Translating it yields CASSYDLVAEQFF.

The chain couples TRBV5-5 to TRBJ1-2; D may be TRBD1 (6 bases). V gave up 3 bases and J gave up 3 bases, with 21 bases separating them. Germline CDR1 and CDR2: SGHKS and YYEKEE (reference sequence). The CDR3 totals 17 residues. The CDR3 here is CASSSWGGGGSYYGYTF. In DNA form, the CDR3 reads TGTGCCAGCAGCTCGTGGGGGGGCGGAGGATCGTACTATGGCTACACCTTC.

As concerns this clone: Different DNA sequences within this sample yield the same CDR3. The gene calls are TRBV3-1 (or the pseudogene TRBV3-2) and TRBJ2-1; D unclear. Trimming took off 4 bases at V and 3 bases at J, with 4 bases between the two ends. CDR3 length: 12 amino acids. The germline V gene has CDR1 LGHDT and CDR2 YNNKEL (reference sequence). DNA for the CDR3: TGTGCCAGCAGCCGACTCTACAATGAGCAGTTCTTC. Amino acid sequence: CASSRLYNEQFF.

The chain employs TRBV6-5 and TRBJ1-1; TRBD1 is a possible D gene (5 bases). The V gene lost 5 bases and the J gene lost 1 base, with 8 bases spanning the gap. Germline CDR1 reads MNHEY; CDR2 reads SVGAGI. This CDR3 is 13 amino acids long. The CDR3 sequence is CASSHGGNTEAFF. The CDR3 DNA follows: TGTGCCAGCAGTCACGGGGGGAACACTGAAGCTTTCTTT.

V and J are TRBV28 and TRBJ2-7; no reliable D call. V was cut by 2 bases and J by 3 bases, with 5 bases left in between. CDR3 length: 12 amino acids. Germline values: CDR1 MDHEN, CDR2 SYDVKM. CDR3 protein: CASSLGVYEQYF. CDR3 nucleotides: TGTGCCAGCAGTTTAGGAGTCTACGAGCAGTACTTC.

This clone was recorded only once. V gene TRBV5-6 combines with J gene TRBJ2-1; no definite D call. This CDR3 has 13 amino acids. The germline V gene encodes CDR1 SGHDT and CDR2 YYEEEE. V lost 0 bases, J lost 4 bases, and 5 bases lay in between. DNA of the CDR3: TGTGCCAGCAGCTTGGGGGCTTACAATGAGCAGTTCTTC. Translated, it gives CASSLGAYNEQFF.